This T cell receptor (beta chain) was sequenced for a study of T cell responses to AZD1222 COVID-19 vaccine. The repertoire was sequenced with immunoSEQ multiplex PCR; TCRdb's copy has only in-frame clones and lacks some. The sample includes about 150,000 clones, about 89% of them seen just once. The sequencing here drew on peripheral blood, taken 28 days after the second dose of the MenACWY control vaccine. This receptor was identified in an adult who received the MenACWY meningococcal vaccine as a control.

CDR3 nucleotide sequence: TGTGCCACCAGGAACGGGACAGGGGATCAGCCCCAGCATTTT. Translating it yields CATRNGTGDQPQHF. V usage is TRBV15 and J usage is TRBJ1-5, with TRBD1 matching 10 bases. V was clipped by 6 bases and J by 5 bases; unmatched bases: 4. The CDR3 is 14 residues long. Germline-derived CDR1 and CDR2 are LNHNV and YYDKDF (reference sequence).